Listed below are T cell receptor beta chains from one sample, sequenced in a study of shared clonotypes between healthy human individuals. Assay: immunoSEQ multiplex PCR; the TCRdb copy retains only in-frame clones and omits some. There are some 1,600,000 clones in the sample; 95% to 99% occur only once, and 0.4% to 0.55% lies in the top ten. The sequencing input was naive CD4+ T cells sorted from blood. All receptors derive from a man aged 25-45 years in good health. Both conserved end residues are part of each CDR3. A D gene is named only where the DNA matches it firmly. Rows may omit the clone size; those that give it use once, few, many or a size class.

NA	TRBV5-1	TRBJ1-2	TRBD1	CASSLVQGVGYGYTF	TGCGCCAGCAGCTTGGTCCAGGGGGTAGGCTATGGCTACACCTTC
NA	TRBV11-2	TRBJ2-2	NA	CASSLRPRTTGELFF	TGTGCCAGCAGCTTACGCCCCAGGACCACCGGGGAGCTGTTTTTT
once	TRBV6-5	TRBJ2-7	NA	CASTGGYEQYF	TGTGCCAGCACCGGAGGGTACGAGCAGTACTTC
few	TRBV2	TRBJ2-7	NA	CASRRDTSSYEQYF	TGTGCCAGCAGACGGGACACATCCTCCTACGAGCAGTACTTC
NA	TRBV5-1	TRBJ2-7	TRBD2	CASSRTTSGTYEQYF	TGCGCCAGCAGCCGAACGACTAGCGGGACGTACGAGCAGTACTTC
NA	TRBV9	TRBJ1-3	NA	CASSVTGTTTSGNTIYF	TGTGCCAGCAGCGTCACCGGGACAACGACCTCTGGAAACACCATATATTTT
NA	TRBV12-5	TRBJ1-1	NA	CASVGAPGTEAFF	TGTGCTAGTGTGGGAGCCCCGGGGACTGAAGCTTTCTTT
once	TRBV2	TRBJ2-3	NA	CASRANTQYF	TGTGCCAGCAGGGCGAATACGCAGTATTTT
NA	TRBV19	TRBJ2-7	TRBD2	CASSIDLLAGDDEQYF	TGTGCCAGTAGTATAGATCTTCTAGCGGGAGACGACGAGCAGTACTTC
NA	TRBV5-1	TRBJ2-7	NA	CASSSEGLSEQYF	TGCGCCAGCAGCTCCGAAGGACTTAGCGAGCAGTACTTC
NA	TRBV19	TRBJ2-5	NA	CASSTTGGEETQYF	TGTGCCAGTAGTACCACAGGGGGGGAAGAGACCCAGTACTTC
NA	TRBV9	TRBJ1-3	NA	CASSVGGISGNTIYF	TGTGCCAGCAGCGTAGGCGGGATCTCTGGAAACACCATATATTTT
NA	TRBV27	TRBJ2-3	NA	CASSFINTDTQYF	TGTGCCAGCAGTTTTATCAACACAGATACGCAGTATTTT
NA	TRBV5-4	TRBJ2-5	NA	CASSWTSKGRETQYF	TGTGCCAGCAGCTGGACCTCAAAGGGGCGGGAGACCCAGTACTTC